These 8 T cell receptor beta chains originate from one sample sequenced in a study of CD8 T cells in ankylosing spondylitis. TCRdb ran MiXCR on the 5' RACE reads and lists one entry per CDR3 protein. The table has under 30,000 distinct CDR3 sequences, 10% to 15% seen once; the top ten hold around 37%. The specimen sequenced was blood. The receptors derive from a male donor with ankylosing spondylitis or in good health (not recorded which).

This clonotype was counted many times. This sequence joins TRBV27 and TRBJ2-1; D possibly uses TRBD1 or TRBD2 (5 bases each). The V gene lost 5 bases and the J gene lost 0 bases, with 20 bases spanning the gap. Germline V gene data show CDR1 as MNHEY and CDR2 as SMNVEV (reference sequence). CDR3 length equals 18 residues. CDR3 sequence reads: CASSMGPYGGSSYNEQFF. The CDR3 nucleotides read TGTGCCAGCAGTATGGGGCCCTATGGGGGAAGCTCCTACAATGAGCAGTTCTTC.

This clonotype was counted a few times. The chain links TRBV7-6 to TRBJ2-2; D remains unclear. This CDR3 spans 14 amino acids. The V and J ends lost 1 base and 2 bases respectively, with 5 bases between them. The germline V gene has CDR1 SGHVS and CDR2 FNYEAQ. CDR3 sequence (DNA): TGTGCCAGCAGCTTAGGAAGAAACACCGGGGAGCTGTTTTTT. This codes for CASSLGRNTGELFF.

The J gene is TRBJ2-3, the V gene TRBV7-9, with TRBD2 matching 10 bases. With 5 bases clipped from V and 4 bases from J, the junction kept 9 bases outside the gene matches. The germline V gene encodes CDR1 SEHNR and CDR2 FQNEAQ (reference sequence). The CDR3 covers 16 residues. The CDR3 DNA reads TGTGCCAGCAGCCCAGGGACTAGCGTAGGATCAGATACGCAGTATTTT. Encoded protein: CASSPGTSVGSDTQYF.

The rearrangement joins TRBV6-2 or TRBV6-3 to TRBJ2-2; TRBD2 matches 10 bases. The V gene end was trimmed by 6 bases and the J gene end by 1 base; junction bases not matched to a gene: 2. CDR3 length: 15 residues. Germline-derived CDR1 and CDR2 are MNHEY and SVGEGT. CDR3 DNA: TGTGCCAGCAGCCCTAGCGGGGGGAACACCGGGGAGCTGTTTTTT. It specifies CASSPSGGNTGELFF.

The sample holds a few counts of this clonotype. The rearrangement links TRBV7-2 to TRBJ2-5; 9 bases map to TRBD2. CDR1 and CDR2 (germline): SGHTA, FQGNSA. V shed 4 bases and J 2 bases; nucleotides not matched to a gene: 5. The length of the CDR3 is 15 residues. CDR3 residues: CASSSGTSWQETQYF. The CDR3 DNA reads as TGTGCCAGCAGCTCGGGGACTAGCTGGCAAGAGACCCAGTACTTC.

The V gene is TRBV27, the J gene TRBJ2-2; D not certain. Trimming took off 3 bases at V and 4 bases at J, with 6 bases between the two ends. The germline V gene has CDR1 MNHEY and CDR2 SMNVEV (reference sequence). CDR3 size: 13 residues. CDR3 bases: TGTGCCAGCAGTTTCCCCAGCACCGGGGAGCTGTTTTTT. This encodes CASSFPSTGELFF.

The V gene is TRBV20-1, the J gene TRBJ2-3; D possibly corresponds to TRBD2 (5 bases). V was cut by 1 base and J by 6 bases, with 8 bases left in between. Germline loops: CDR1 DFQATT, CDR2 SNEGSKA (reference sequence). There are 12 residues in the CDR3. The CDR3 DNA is TGCAGTGCTAGAGGGACTGTGGATACGCAGTATTTT. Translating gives CSARGTVDTQYF.

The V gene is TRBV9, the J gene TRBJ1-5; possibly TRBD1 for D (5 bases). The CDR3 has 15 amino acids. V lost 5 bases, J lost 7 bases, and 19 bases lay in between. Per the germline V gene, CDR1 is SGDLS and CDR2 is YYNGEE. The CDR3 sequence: CASSQGALGDQPQHF. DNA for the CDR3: TGTGCCAGCAGTCAAGGGGCATTAGGGGACCAGCCCCAGCATTTT.